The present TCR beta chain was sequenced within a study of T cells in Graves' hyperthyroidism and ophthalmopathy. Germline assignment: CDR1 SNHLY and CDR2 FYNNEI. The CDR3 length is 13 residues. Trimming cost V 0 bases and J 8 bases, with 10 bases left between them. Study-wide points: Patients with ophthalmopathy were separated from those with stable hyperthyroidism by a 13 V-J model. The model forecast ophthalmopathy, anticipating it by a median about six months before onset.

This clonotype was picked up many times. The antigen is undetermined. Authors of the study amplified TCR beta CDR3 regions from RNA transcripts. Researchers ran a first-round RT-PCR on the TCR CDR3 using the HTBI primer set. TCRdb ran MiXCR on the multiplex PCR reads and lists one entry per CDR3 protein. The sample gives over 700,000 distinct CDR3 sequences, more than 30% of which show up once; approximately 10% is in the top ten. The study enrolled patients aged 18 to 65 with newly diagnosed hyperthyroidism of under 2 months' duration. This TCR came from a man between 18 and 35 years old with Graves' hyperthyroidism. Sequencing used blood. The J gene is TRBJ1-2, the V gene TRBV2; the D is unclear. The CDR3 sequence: CASSEATKSGYTF. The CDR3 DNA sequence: TGTGCCAGCAGTGAAGCGACTAAATCGGGCTACACCTTC. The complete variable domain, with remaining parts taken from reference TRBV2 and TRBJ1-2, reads EPEVTQTPSHQVTQMGQEVILRCVPISNHLYFYWYRQILGQKVEFLVSFYNNEISEKSEIFDDQFSVERPDGSNFTLKIRSTKLEDSAMYFCASSEATKSGYTFGSGTRLTVV.